These 17 T cell receptor beta chains were all obtained from the same sample, sequenced in a study of cytomegalovirus exposure and HLA in healthy donors. In the PCR, 60 Vbeta and 13 Jbeta primers were used. Sequencing was performed with immunoSEQ multiplex PCR; in TCRdb, only in-frame clones are kept and a portion is missing. The table shows tens of thousands of clones, with more than 60% occurring only once. Sequencing used PBMCs. The receptor source for this set is a man aged 25 to 45 in good health and CMV-seronegative.

This clone occurred once. The chain employs TRBV25-1 and TRBJ1-2, with D possibly TRBD1 on 5 matching bases. Germline lookup yields CDR1 MGHDK and CDR2 SYGVNS. Between the trimmed V and J ends, which lost 6 bases and 6 bases, there was a span of 23 bases. The CDR3 is made up of 16 amino acids. CDR3 DNA: TGTGCCAGCAGCAAAAGTGGCTTCGTCGGGGGGAATGGCTACACCTTC. Translating it yields CASSKSGFVGGNGYTF.

This clone has just a few counts. The rearrangement links TRBV7-9 to TRBJ1-4; D is unclear. CDR3 length equals 14 residues. Germline V gene data show CDR1 as SEHNR and CDR2 as FQNEAQ (reference sequence). The ends were cut back, 3 bases at V and 4 bases at J, with 9 bases in the middle. The CDR3 protein is CASSLGGINEKLFF. The CDR3 DNA follows: TGTGCCAGCAGCTTGGGAGGTATTAATGAAAAACTGTTTTTT.

The chain uses TRBV11-2 and TRBJ2-3; D is uncertain. Germline lookup yields CDR1 SGHAT and CDR2 FQNNGV. The ends were cut back, 5 bases at V and 2 bases at J, with 8 bases in the middle. There are 13 residues in the CDR3. CDR3 amino acids: CASSPTFTDTQYF. The CDR3 coding sequence is TGTGCCAGCAGCCCCACATTCACAGATACGCAGTATTTT.

This sequence joins TRBV6-1 and TRBJ1-2; D not certain. The V end lost 1 base, the J end lost 8 bases, and 17 bases lay between the germline ends. Per the germline V gene, CDR1 is MNHNS and CDR2 is SASEGT. The length of the CDR3 is 15 residues. DNA of the CDR3: TGTGCCAGCAGTGAAGATTACAGATCTAACGGAGGCTACACCTTC. Translated, it gives CASSEDYRSNGGYTF.

This clone was observed a single time. The chain recombines TRBV5-1 with TRBJ1-4; D is possibly TRBD1 (5 bases). Germline assignment: CDR1 SGHRS and CDR2 YFSETQ. Trimming took off 4 bases at V and 3 bases at J, with 22 bases between the two ends. This CDR3 contains 18 residues. The CDR3 DNA sequence: TGCGCCAGCAGCCCGGCGAGGAGACAGTATTCCGCTAATGAAAAACTGTTTTTT. The encoded protein is CASSPARRQYSANEKLFF.

CDR3: CASSIQGADEKLFF. In DNA, the CDR3 is TGTGCCAGTAGTATACAGGGGGCGGATGAAAAACTGTTTTTT. This chain links TRBV19 with TRBJ1-4; 8 bases are a match to TRBD1. J was trimmed by 6 bases and V by 2 bases; bases with no gene match: 2. Germline V CDR1 and CDR2: LNHDA, SQIVND (reference sequence). This CDR3 contains 14 residues.

This clone has only a few counts. The gene calls are TRBV7-3 and TRBJ1-2, with 8 bases identical to TRBD1. The trim removed 4 bases at V and 3 bases at J, leaving 7 bases unmatched. The CDR3 has 15 amino acids. The germline CDR1 and CDR2 sequences are SGHTA and FQGTGA. The CDR3 bases are TGTGCCAGCAGCTCTGACAGGGGAGGCGACTATGGCTACACCTTC. Translating gives CASSSDRGGDYGYTF.

The gene calls are TRBV7-2 and TRBJ2-5; the D gene is possibly TRBD2 (5 bases). Trimming stripped 2 bases from V and 1 base from J, with 14 bases between. Looked up from germline, CDR1 is SGHTA and CDR2 is FQGNSA. This CDR3 is 16 amino acids long. In nucleotides, the CDR3 is TGTGCCAGCAGCTTAAGCGTCCCGGGGTCCCAAGAGACCCAGTACTTC. This translates into CASSLSVPGSQETQYF.

The V gene is TRBV7-9, the J gene TRBJ1-4; 9 positions match TRBD1. The ends lost 9 bases at V and 0 bases at J; junction bases unmatched: 11. Germline V gives CDR1 SEHNR, CDR2 FQNEAQ (reference sequence). This CDR3 comprises 17 residues. DNA for the CDR3: TGTGCCAGTTTACAGGGGGCTCAATCGTCAACTAATGAAAAACTGTTTTTT. Translating gives CASLQGAQSSTNEKLFF.

The chain employs TRBV27 and TRBJ1-1; 12 bases map to TRBD1. The CDR3 totals 17 residues. The V gene end was trimmed by 1 base and the J gene end by 4 bases; junction bases not matched to a gene: 7. CDR1 is MNHEY and CDR2 is SMNVEV in the germline V gene (reference sequence). The CDR3 spells CASSLYGTGGLRTEAFF. The CDR3 DNA is TGTGCCAGCAGTTTATATGGGACAGGGGGCCTTCGCACTGAAGCTTTCTTT.

This CDR3 reads CASSLDPGGEQYF. In nucleotides, the CDR3 is TGTGCCAGCAGCCTAGACCCAGGTGGGGAGCAGTACTTC. The rearrangement links TRBV7-2 to TRBJ2-7; D gene uncertain. Trimming took 5 bases from V and 7 from J, leaving 15 bases between them. Looked up from germline, CDR1 is SGHTA and CDR2 is FQGNSA. There are 13 residues in the CDR3.

The chain uses TRBV7-3 and TRBJ2-5, with D possibly TRBD1 on 6 matching bases. V was trimmed by 5 bases and J by 2 bases, leaving 9 bases between them. CDR1 and CDR2 from the germline V gene are SGHTA and FQGTGA. The CDR3 spans 13 residues. CDR3 sequence reads: CASSPTGQETQYF. The CDR3 nucleotides read TGTGCCAGCAGCCCGACAGGTCAAGAGACCCAGTACTTC.

The chain links TRBV7-2 to TRBJ1-5; 8 positions match TRBD1. The CDR3 consists of 17 residues. V trimming: 1 base; J trimming: 3 bases; junction bases outside the gene matches: 8. Germline assignment: CDR1 SGHTA and CDR2 FQGNSA. CDR3 in amino acids: CASSLGLIQGVNQPQHF. The DNA of the CDR3 is TGTGCCAGCAGCTTAGGTCTGATACAGGGGGTCAATCAGCCCCAGCATTTT.

This chain links TRBV7-6 with TRBJ1-6; D remains unclear. V lost 5 bases and J lost 6, with 5 bases in between. The CDR3 extends over 12 amino acids. Per germline, CDR1 SGHVS and CDR2 FNYEAQ. The CDR3 loop is CASSLSNSPLHF. The CDR3 nucleotides are TGTGCCAGCAGCCTTTCTAATTCACCCCTCCACTTT.

The chain recombines TRBV4-1 with TRBJ2-7; D is unclear. The germline gives CDR1 MGHRA, CDR2 YSYEKL. V was pared by 1 base and J by 6 bases, with 16 bases between. CDR3 length equals 15 residues. The CDR3 loop is CASSQVPGPLSEQYF. The CDR3 DNA follows: TGCGCCAGCAGCCAAGTTCCAGGTCCTCTCTCCGAGCAGTACTTC.

V gene TRBV7-9 combines with J gene TRBJ1-2, with D perhaps matching TRBD1 (5 bases). V shed 5 bases and J shed 14 bases, with 15 bases lying between them. The CDR3 covers 11 residues. CDR1 is SEHNR and CDR2 is FQNEAQ in the germline V gene (reference sequence). The CDR3 reads CASSAGRGLTF. Written as DNA, the CDR3 is TGTGCCAGCAGCGCCGGAAGGGGATTAACCTTC. Full variable domain (outside the CDR3, taken from reference TRBV7-9 and TRBJ1-2): DTGVSQNPRHKITKRGQNVTFRCDPISEHNRLYWYRQTLGQGPEFLTYFQNEAQLEKSRLLSDRFSAERPKGSFSTLEIQRTEQGDSAMYLCASSAGRGLTFGSGTRLTVV.

The chain couples TRBV5-1 to TRBJ2-7; 9 bases are shared with TRBD1. V lost 3 bases and J lost 3; bases outside the gene matches: 1. This CDR3 has 13 residues. Germline V CDR1 and CDR2: SGHRS, YFSETQ. The CDR3 DNA sequence: TGCGCCAGCAGCTGGGACAGGGTCTACGAGCAGTACTTC. Protein product: CASSWDRVYEQYF.